This TCR beta chain was sequenced during a study of T cell repertoires in cytomegalovirus infection. Overall study results and limits: HLA-C-restricted CMV clonotypes gave the most frequent clonotype in two of eight donors.

TCRdb re-analysed the reads in MiXCR, keeping a single row per CDR3 protein. The repertoire has approximately 140,000 distinct CDR3 sequences, 8% to 9% of them found once; the top ten carry roughly 9.1%. This clonotype was counted at least ten times. The antigen is not known. The sequence derives from a human donor in good health (CMV status not recorded). Some clones in this sample may be carry-over from other donors' samples. Material: PBMCs.

CDR3 sequence: CASSLDPGATEAFF. Written as DNA, the CDR3 is TGCGCCAGCAGCTTGGACCCGGGGGCAACTGAAGCTTTCTTT. The chain uses TRBV5-1 and TRBJ1-1; the D gene is possibly TRBD1 (6 bases). The CDR3 length is 14 residues. Trimming shortened V by 0 bases and J by 5 bases, and 11 bases separated the two germline ends. The germline V gene encodes CDR1 SGHRS and CDR2 YFSETQ.